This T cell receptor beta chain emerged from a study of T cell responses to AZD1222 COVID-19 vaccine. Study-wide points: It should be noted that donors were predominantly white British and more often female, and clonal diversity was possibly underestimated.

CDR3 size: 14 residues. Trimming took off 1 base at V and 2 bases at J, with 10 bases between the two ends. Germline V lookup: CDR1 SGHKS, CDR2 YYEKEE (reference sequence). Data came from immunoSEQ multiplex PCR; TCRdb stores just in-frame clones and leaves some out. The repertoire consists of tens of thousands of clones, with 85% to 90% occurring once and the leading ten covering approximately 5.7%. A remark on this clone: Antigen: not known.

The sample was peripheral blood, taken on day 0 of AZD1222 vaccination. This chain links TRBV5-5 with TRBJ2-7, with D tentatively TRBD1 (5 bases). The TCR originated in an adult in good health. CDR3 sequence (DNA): TGTGCCAGCAGCTTGATGTCAGGGACCTACGAGCAGTACTTC. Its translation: CASSLMSGTYEQYF.